Shown below are 10 T cell receptor beta chains from a single sample sequenced in a study of blood T cell repertoires in COVID-19. Assay used: immunoSEQ multiplex PCR; TCRdb lists only in-frame clones, some missing. The sample records more than 300,000 clones, roughly 90% being singletons. The sample taken for sequencing was PBMCs or T cells enriched from blood (not recorded which). The receptors here all came from a woman in her twenties or thirties who had been exposed to COVID-19.

The chain joins TRBV6-1 to TRBJ1-6; 7 positions match TRBD1. The CDR3 covers 18 residues. Trimming cost V 0 bases and J 0 bases; bases outside gene matches: 5. Germline-derived CDR1 and CDR2 are MNHNS and SASEGT. The CDR3 bases are TGTGCCAGCAGTGAAGCGGGGACAGCAGGCTCCTATAATTCACCCCTCCACTTT. Protein: CASSEAGTAGSYNSPLHF.

The chain combines TRBV4-1 with TRBJ2-3; 7 positions match TRBD2. Germline CDR1 MGHRA, CDR2 YSYEKL. Trimming removed 1 base from V and 1 base from J; junction bases left unmatched: 5. This CDR3 has 16 residues. The CDR3 protein is CASSQVRAGGTDTQYF. The CDR3 coding sequence is TGCGCCAGCAGCCAAGTGCGGGCGGGGGGCACAGATACGCAGTATTTT.

J is TRBJ1-1 and V is TRBV7-9; the match to TRBD1 covers 8 bases. Germline V lookup: CDR1 SEHNR, CDR2 FQNEAQ (reference sequence). The CDR3 loop spans 14 amino acids. Trimming removed 5 bases from V and 6 bases from J; junction bases left unmatched: 8. The CDR3 bases are TGTGCCAGCAGCCCGAGGACAGGGAGGGCTGAAGCTTTCTTT. Its protein product is CASSPRTGRAEAFF.

This rearrangement joins TRBV27 to TRBJ2-5, with a weak D call TRBD2 (5 bases). Per the germline V gene, CDR1 is MNHEY and CDR2 is SMNVEV (reference sequence). This CDR3 is built from 17 residues. The V gene lost 0 bases and the J gene lost 0 bases, with 14 bases spanning the gap. The CDR3 sequence: CASSLSGSPGYQETQYF. CDR3 sequence (DNA): TGTGCCAGCAGTTTATCCGGCTCACCGGGGTACCAAGAGACCCAGTACTTC.

In regard to this clone: Other DNA sequences within the sample encode an identical CDR3. The J gene is TRBJ1-5, the V gene TRBV18; the match to TRBD1 covers 10 bases. After removal of 3 bases from V and 4 bases from J, the junction contained 0 bases not matched to a gene. Germline V gene sequence: CDR1 KGHSH, CDR2 LQKENI. The CDR3 totals 14 residues. The CDR3 bases are TGTGCCAGCTCACCGGGACAGGGGAATCAGCCCCAGCATTTT. The encoded protein is CASSPGQGNQPQHF.

This clone was observed a few times. The rearrangement uses TRBV19 and TRBJ2-7, with TRBD1 matching 9 bases. Germline loops: CDR1 LNHDA, CDR2 SQIVND (reference sequence). Losses at the gene ends were 5 bases for V and 4 bases for J; bases not matched to a gene: 9. The CDR3 is 15 amino acids. CDR3 bases: TGTGCCAGTAGTCTCCGGGACAGGGACGGTTACGAGCAGTACTTC. Encoded protein: CASSLRDRDGYEQYF.

The V gene is TRBV19, the J gene TRBJ1-1, with D perhaps matching TRBD1 (6 bases). Germline V lookup: CDR1 LNHDA, CDR2 SQIVND (reference sequence). Trimming shortened V by 9 bases and J by 6 bases, and 11 bases separated the two germline ends. CDR3 length equals 11 residues. CDR3 sequence (DNA): TGTGCCAGCCAGGGGTTAGCTGAAGCTTTCTTT. Translation gives CASQGLAEAFF.

Note on this clone: Other DNA variants within this sample encode the same CDR3. J is TRBJ2-5 and V is TRBV7-2; TRBD1 might be the D (6 bases). This CDR3 has 14 residues. CDR1 and CDR2 (germline): SGHTA, FQGNSA. The V and J ends lost 0 bases and 4 bases respectively, with 9 bases between them. The CDR3 sequence is CASSLAGAGETQYF. The CDR3, as DNA: TGTGCCAGCAGCTTAGCGGGGGCGGGAGAGACCCAGTACTTC.

The CDR3 DNA sequence: TGCAGCGTTGAAAGCAGGGTGGGTGAGACCCAGTACTTC. Protein: CSVESRVGETQYF. V is TRBV29-1 and J is TRBJ2-5, with D possibly being TRBD1 (5 bases). Germline V gene data show CDR1 as SQVTM and CDR2 as ANQGSEA. The CDR3 length is 13 residues. Trimming removed 2 bases at V and 5 bases at J, with 12 bases between.

Worth noting for this clone: Distinct nucleotide sequences in the sample also encode this CDR3. The J gene is TRBJ2-7, the V gene TRBV7-9; no firm D call. V was pared by 2 bases and J by 4 bases, with 6 bases between. The CDR3 loop spans 12 amino acids. Germline V CDR1 and CDR2: SEHNR, FQNEAQ (reference sequence). The CDR3 region has the DNA TGTGCCAGCAGCTTAACCAGTTACGAGCAGTACTTC. Residues: CASSLTSYEQYF.